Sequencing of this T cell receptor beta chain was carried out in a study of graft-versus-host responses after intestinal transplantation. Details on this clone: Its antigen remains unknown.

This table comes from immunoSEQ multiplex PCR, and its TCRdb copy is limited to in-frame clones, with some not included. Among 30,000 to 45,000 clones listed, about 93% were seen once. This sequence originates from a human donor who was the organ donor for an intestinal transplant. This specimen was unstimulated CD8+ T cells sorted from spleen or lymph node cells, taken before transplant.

The CDR3 coding sequence is TGTGCCAGCAGCAAAAAGTGGTGCCCCAGGGGGCACACCGGGGAGCTGTTTTTT. This translates into CASSKKWCPRGHTGELFF. This chain links TRBV21-1 with TRBJ2-2; no DNA check was done on the table's D call, TRBD1. TRBV21-1 is annotated as a pseudogene. The length of the CDR3 is 18 residues.